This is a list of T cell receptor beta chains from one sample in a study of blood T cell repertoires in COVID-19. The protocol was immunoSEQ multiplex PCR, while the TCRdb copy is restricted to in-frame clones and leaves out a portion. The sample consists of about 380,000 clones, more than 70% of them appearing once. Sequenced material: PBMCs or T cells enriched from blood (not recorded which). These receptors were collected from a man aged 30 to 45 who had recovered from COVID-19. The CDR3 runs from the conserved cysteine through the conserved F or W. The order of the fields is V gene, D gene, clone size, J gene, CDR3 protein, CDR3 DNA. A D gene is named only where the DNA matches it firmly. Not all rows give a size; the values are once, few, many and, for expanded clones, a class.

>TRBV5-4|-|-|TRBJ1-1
CASSLVWAGNTEAFF
TGTGCCAGCAGCTTGGTCTGGGCGGGAAACACTGAAGCTTTCTTT
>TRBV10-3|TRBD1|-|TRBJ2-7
CAIKGQGVSYEQYF
TGTGCCATCAAGGGACAGGGGGTTTCCTACGAGCAGTACTTC
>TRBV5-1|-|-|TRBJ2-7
CASSWAPGPYEQYF
TGCGCCAGCAGCTGGGCCCCAGGGCCCTACGAGCAGTACTTC
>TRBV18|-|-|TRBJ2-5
CASSLPGQRGETQYF
TGTGCCAGCTCCCTGCCGGGGCAAAGGGGGGAGACCCAGTACTTC
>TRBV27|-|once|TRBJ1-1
CASSLRAGVATEAFF
TGTGCCAGCAGTTTAAGGGCAGGGGTGGCCACTGAAGCTTTCTTT
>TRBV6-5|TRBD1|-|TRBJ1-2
CASSYSLKTGGDGYTF
TGTGCCAGCAGTTACTCCCTCAAGACAGGGGGCGATGGCTACACCTTC
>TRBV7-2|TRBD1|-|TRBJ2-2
CASSLSTGGSGELFF
TGTGCCAGCAGCTTGTCGACAGGGGGAAGCGGGGAGCTGTTTTTT
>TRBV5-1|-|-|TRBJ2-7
CASSLTGGEQYF
TGCGCCAGCAGCTTAACAGGAGGGGAGCAGTACTTC
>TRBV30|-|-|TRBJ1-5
CAWASRENQPQHF
TGTGCCTGGGCCTCCAGGGAAAATCAGCCCCAGCATTTT
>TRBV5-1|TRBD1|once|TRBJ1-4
CASSPGQGSIGGEKLFF
TGCGCCAGCAGCCCTGGACAGGGGAGTATTGGCGGTGAAAAACTGTTTTTT
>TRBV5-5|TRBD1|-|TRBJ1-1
CASTPGDRASPAFF
TGTGCCAGCACCCCCGGGGACAGGGCTTCTCCAGCTTTCTTT
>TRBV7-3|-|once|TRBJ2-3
CASSSIGGADTQYF
TGTGCCAGCAGCTCAATCGGAGGGGCAGATACGCAGTATTTT
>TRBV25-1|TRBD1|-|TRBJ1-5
CASSDAGTGNQPQHF
TGTGCCAGCAGTGATGCGGGGACAGGCAATCAGCCCCAGCATTTT
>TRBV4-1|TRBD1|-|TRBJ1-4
CASSRWDRTNEKLFF
TGCGCCAGCAGCCGATGGGACAGAACTAATGAAAAACTGTTTTTT
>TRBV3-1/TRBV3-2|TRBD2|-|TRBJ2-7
CASSPGGGYEQYF
TGTGCCAGCAGCCCCGGCGGGGGCTACGAGCAGTACTTC
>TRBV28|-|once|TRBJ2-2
CASSSPGDTGELFF
TGTGCCAGCAGTTCACCCGGGGACACCGGGGAGCTGTTTTTT
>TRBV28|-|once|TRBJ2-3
CASSRRGTDTQYF
TGTGCCAGCAGCCGTCGAGGGACAGATACGCAGTATTTT
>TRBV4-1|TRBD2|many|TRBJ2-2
CASSLGLAGSYTGELFF
TGCGCCAGCAGCCTGGGACTAGCGGGGTCATACACCGGGGAGCTGTTTTTT
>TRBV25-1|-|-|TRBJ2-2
CASGEVGGELFF
TGTGCCAGCGGAGAGGTGGGCGGGGAGCTGTTTTTT
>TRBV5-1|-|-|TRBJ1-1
CASSPGSGAGYTEAFF
TGCGCCAGCAGCCCGGGCAGTGGGGCGGGGTACACTGAAGCTTTCTTT
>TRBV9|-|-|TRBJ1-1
CASSVDPRAVNTEAFF
TGTGCCAGCAGCGTAGACCCGCGGGCCGTGAACACTGAAGCTTTCTTT
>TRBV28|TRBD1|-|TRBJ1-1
CASSISQGAAEAFF
TGTGCCAGCAGTATTTCACAGGGGGCCGCTGAAGCTTTCTTT
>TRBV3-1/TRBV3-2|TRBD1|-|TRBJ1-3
CASSRGQGGAGNTIYF
TGTGCCAGCAGCCGCGGACAGGGAGGTGCTGGAAACACCATATATTTT
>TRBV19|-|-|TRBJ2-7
CASSGRAVGAYEQYF
TGTGCCAGTAGTGGCCGGGCGGTAGGGGCCTACGAGCAGTACTTC
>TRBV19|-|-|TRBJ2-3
CASSPRQVDYTDTQYF
TGTGCCAGTAGTCCCCGACAGGTAGACTACACAGATACGCAGTATTTT
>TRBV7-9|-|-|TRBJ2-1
CASSSYAGSSYNEQFF
TGTGCCAGCAGCTCATACGCGGGGAGCTCCTACAATGAGCAGTTCTTC
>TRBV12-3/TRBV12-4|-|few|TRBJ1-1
CASRLGRNTEAFF
TGTGCCAGCAGACTGGGCCGAAACACTGAAGCTTTCTTT
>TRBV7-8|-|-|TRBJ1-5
CASSLTGGNQPQHF
TGTGCCAGCAGCCTCACGGGGGGCAATCAGCCCCAGCATTTT
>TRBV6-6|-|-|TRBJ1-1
CASIADIYTEAFF
TGTGCCAGCATAGCCGATATTTACACTGAAGCTTTCTTT
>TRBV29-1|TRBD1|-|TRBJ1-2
CSVEIGQGFHGYTF
TGCAGCGTTGAAATTGGACAGGGGTTCCATGGCTACACCTTC
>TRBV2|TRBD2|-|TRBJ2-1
CASSETSGLAGGDEQFF
TGTGCCAGCAGTGAAACTTCGGGACTAGCGGGGGGGGATGAGCAGTTCTTC
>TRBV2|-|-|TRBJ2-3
CASSVQAGGDTQYF
TGTGCCAGCAGTGTCCAGGCCGGCGGGGATACGCAGTATTTT
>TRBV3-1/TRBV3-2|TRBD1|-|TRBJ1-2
CASSLGTGETYGYTF
TGTGCCAGCAGTTTAGGGACAGGGGAGACCTATGGCTACACCTTC
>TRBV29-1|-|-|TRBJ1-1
CSVEGQGNTEAFF
TGCAGCGTTGAAGGGCAGGGGAACACTGAAGCTTTCTTT
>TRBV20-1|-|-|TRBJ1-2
CSAAQRGGYTF
TGCAGTGCTGCCCAAAGGGGAGGCTACACCTTC
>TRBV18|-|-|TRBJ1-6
CASSPRNSYNSPLHF
TGTGCCAGCTCACCTAGAAACTCCTATAATTCACCCCTCCACTTT
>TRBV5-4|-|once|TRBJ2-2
CASSFSGGELFF
TGTGCCAGCAGCTTTTCCGGCGGGGAGCTGTTTTTT
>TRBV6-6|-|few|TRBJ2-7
CASSYPWRSEQYF
TGTGCCAGCAGTTACCCTTGGAGGTCCGAGCAGTACTTC
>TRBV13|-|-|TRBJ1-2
CASSPGRTYGYTF
TGTGCCAGCAGCCCCGGACGGACTTATGGCTACACCTTC
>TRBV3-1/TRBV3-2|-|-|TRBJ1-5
CASSQEGGISNQPQHF
TGTGCCAGCAGCCAAGAAGGGGGAATTAGCAATCAGCCCCAGCATTTT
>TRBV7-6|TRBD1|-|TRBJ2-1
CASSLVPGTGNNEQFF
TGTGCCAGCAGCTTAGTCCCCGGGACAGGGAACAATGAGCAGTTCTTC
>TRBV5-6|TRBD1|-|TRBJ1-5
CASSYGTGVQPQHF
TGTGCCAGCAGCTACGGGACAGGGGTTCAGCCCCAGCATTTT
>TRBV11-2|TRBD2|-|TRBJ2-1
CASSLEGGGAYNEQFF
TGTGCCAGCAGCTTAGAGGGCGGGGGGGCTTACAATGAGCAGTTCTTC
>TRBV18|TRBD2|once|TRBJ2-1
CASSPMASGSSSYNEQFF
TGTGCCAGCTCACCAATGGCTAGCGGTTCTAGCTCCTACAATGAGCAGTTCTTC
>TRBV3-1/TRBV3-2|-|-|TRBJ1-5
CASSLTGRQPQHF
TGTGCCAGCAGCCTAACAGGGCGACAGCCCCAGCATTTT
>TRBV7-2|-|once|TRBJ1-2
CASSLAPGVYDGYTF
TGTGCCAGCAGCTTGGCACCAGGGGTCTACGATGGCTACACCTTC
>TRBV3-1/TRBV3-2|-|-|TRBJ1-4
CASSQDRVSGGWGNEKLFF
TGTGCCAGCAGCCAAGATCGGGTTTCTGGGGGCTGGGGTAATGAAAAACTGTTTTTT
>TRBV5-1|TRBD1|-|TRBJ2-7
CASSGGTGRDEQYF
TGCGCCAGCAGCGGGGGGACAGGGCGCGACGAGCAGTACTTC
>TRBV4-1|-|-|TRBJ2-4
CASSQVSSGSNKNIQYF
TGCGCCAGCAGCCAAGTCTCGTCTGGTTCTAACAAAAACATTCAGTACTTC
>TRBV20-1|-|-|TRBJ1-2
CSASPGLDRHGYTF
TGCAGTGCTAGTCCGGGGTTGGATCGGCATGGCTACACCTTC